This is a list of T cell receptor beta chains from one sample in a study of memory CD4+ T cells and cytomegalovirus serostatus. Repertoires were generated with immunoSEQ multiplex PCR, while TCRdb's copy carries only in-frame clones and drops some. The repertoire includes some 52,000 clones, roughly 72% of them detected once, and about 1.5% sits in the top ten. The sample consisted of memory CD4+ T cells from blood. The receptors come from an adult in good health and CMV-seronegative. CDR3s include the opening cysteine and the closing phenylalanine or tryptophan. Each record gives: V gene, J gene, D gene, clone size, CDR3 DNA, CDR3 protein. A D gene is named only where the DNA matches it firmly. For some rows the clone size is stated as once, few or many, or as a class when expanded; others skip it.

TRBV5-1	TRBJ2-1	TRBD2	NA	TGCGCCAGCAGCCCCGAGGGAGGGGTGGATGAGCAGTTCTTC	CASSPEGGVDEQFF
TRBV5-1	TRBJ2-7	NA	few	TGCGCCAGCAGCTCACCACCACTAAAAGAGCAGTACTTC	CASSSPPLKEQYF
TRBV9	TRBJ1-6	NA	NA	TGTGCCAGCAGCACGGCGGGGGGGGCGCTGGATTCACCCCTCCACTTT	CASSTAGGALDSPLHF
TRBV18	TRBJ1-1	NA	few	TGTGCCAGCTCGCGAGAGGTCACTGAAGCTTTCTTT	CASSREVTEAFF
TRBV5-1	TRBJ1-4	NA	NA	TGCGCCAGCAGCTTGACAGGAAGTAATGAAAAACTGTTTTTT	CASSLTGSNEKLFF
TRBV4-3	TRBJ2-3	NA	NA	TGCGCCAGCAGCTCCCATGGCGTGTCTGGGGGAGTAGATACGCAGTATTTT	CASSSHGVSGGVDTQYF
TRBV2	TRBJ2-1	NA	NA	TGTGCCAGCAGCGCGGAGAACACGCGATACAATGAGCAGTTCTTC	CASSAENTRYNEQFF
TRBV10-2	TRBJ1-1	NA	NA	TGCGCCAGCAGAGGGCAGGTTGTGAACACTGAAGCTTTCTTT	CASRGQVVNTEAFF
TRBV25-1	TRBJ2-1	NA	NA	TGTGCCAGCGGGAGCCAGGTAGGGAGGAATGAGCAGTTCTTC	CASGSQVGRNEQFF
TRBV9	TRBJ2-6	NA	NA	TGTGCCAGCAGCGTGTTCCTTTCTGGGGCCAACGTCCTGACTTTC	CASSVFLSGANVLTF
TRBV7-9	TRBJ2-1	NA	few	TGTGCCAGCAGCGAAACAGACCACAGGATCTACAATGAGCAGTTCTTC	CASSETDHRIYNEQFF
TRBV27	TRBJ2-5	TRBD2	NA	TGTGCCAGCATTCCCGGGGGGGAGACCCAGTACTTC	CASIPGGETQYF
TRBV5-1	TRBJ1-2	TRBD1	NA	TGCGCCAGCAGCTTGGGGGGACAGGGCAGGAACTATGGCTACACCTTC	CASSLGGQGRNYGYTF
TRBV6-1	TRBJ2-2	NA	NA	TGTGCCAGCAGTGAAAGACAGGCGGTCAGGGAGCTGTTTTTT	CASSERQAVRELFF
TRBV19	TRBJ2-7	NA	NA	TGTGCCAGTCGCAACATGGGAGTCCACGAGCAGTACTTC	CASRNMGVHEQYF
TRBV7-2	TRBJ1-6	NA	NA	TGTGCCAGCACCCACCTTGGGGGGTATAATTCACCCCTCCACTTT	CASTHLGGYNSPLHF
TRBV5-6	TRBJ1-2	NA	few	TGTGCCAGCAGCCCGAAGAGGATTTTATCGAATGGCTACACCTTC	CASSPKRILSNGYTF
TRBV18	TRBJ2-3	TRBD2	NA	TGTGCCAGCTCACCATCTAGCGGGGGTCGAGGCACAGATACGCAGTATTTT	CASSPSSGGRGTDTQYF
TRBV5-1	TRBJ1-1	NA	few	TGCGCCAGCAGCTTGTTGGCACGCATGAACACTGAAGCTTTCTTT	CASSLLARMNTEAFF
TRBV18	TRBJ2-3	TRBD2	NA	TGTGCCAGCTCACCAACTCTAGCGGGGCGCACAGATACGCAGTATTTT	CASSPTLAGRTDTQYF
TRBV27	TRBJ2-7	NA	NA	TGTGCCAGCAAAACGGACGGCAATACCGTCTCCTACGAGCAGTACTTC	CASKTDGNTVSYEQYF
TRBV5-1	TRBJ1-4	NA	NA	TGCGCCAGCAGCTTGGGCGGACGGGCTGATGAAAAACTGTTTTTT	CASSLGGRADEKLFF
TRBV19	TRBJ1-2	TRBD1	NA	TGTGCCAGTAGACCCACTGACAGGGGCGGAGGAAGGTCGGGTGGCTACACCTTC	CASRPTDRGGGRSGGYTF
TRBV25-1	TRBJ1-2	NA	NA	TGTGCCAGCAGTGAATGGTCGGTGACCAAAGGAAGCTACACCTTC	CASSEWSVTKGSYTF
TRBV7-2	TRBJ1-2	NA	NA	TGTGCCAGCAGCCCCCTCGGGGGGGCGGACTATGGCTACACCTTC	CASSPLGGADYGYTF